These 18 T cell receptor beta chains came from one sample sequenced in a study of cytomegalovirus exposure and HLA in healthy donors (dated by TCRdb to 2016 to 2017). Libraries were built with the immunoSEQ multiplex PCR assay. The multiplex PCR relied on a mix of 60 forward primers for TCR Vbeta segments and 13 reverse primers for TCR Jbeta segments. TCRdb re-hosts the immuneACCESS table, in-frame sequences only. Its copies lack some clones; in the studies checked, an unresolved V gene accounts for under half of them, and the cause for the rest is not known. The sample table records some 120,000 clones; around 77% of these occur just once. The ten largest clones capture around 1.2% of the sample. Sequenced sample: PBMCs. These receptors were collected from a man in his fifties or sixties in good health and CMV-seronegative.

The chain employs TRBV15 and TRBJ1-5; TRBD1 might be the D (6 bases). The germline gives CDR1 LNHNV, CDR2 YYDKDF (reference sequence). The ends were cut back, 6 bases at V and 0 bases at J, with 12 bases in the middle. This CDR3 is built from 15 residues. CDR3 sequence (DNA): TGTGCCACCAGGAAAGGACAGCATAGCAATCAGCCCCAGCATTTT. Translation: CATRKGQHSNQPQHF.

The rearrangement uses TRBV6-6 and TRBJ2-1, with 10 bases that match TRBD2. J gave up 5 bases and V 5 bases, and 9 bases lay outside the gene matches. The CDR3 is 16 residues long. CDR1 and CDR2 from the germline V gene are MNHNY and SVGAGI (reference sequence). The CDR3 loop reads CASSPISGRSDNEQFF. CDR3 nucleotides: TGTGCCAGCAGTCCGATTAGCGGGAGGAGCGACAATGAGCAGTTCTTC.

This chain uses TRBV28 with TRBJ1-5; no definite D call. The germline V gene has CDR1 MDHEN and CDR2 SYDVKM. Trimming took 7 bases from V and 9 from J, leaving 22 bases between them. The length of the CDR3 is 15 residues. Here the CDR3 reads CASTPGRRGLLPQHF. In DNA form, the CDR3 reads TGTGCCAGCACCCCCGGGAGAAGAGGGCTCCTGCCCCAGCATTTT.

This chain links TRBV5-4 with TRBJ1-2; 7 bases align to TRBD1. Trimming removed 5 bases from V and 8 bases from J; junction bases left unmatched: 9. From germline, CDR1 is SGHNT and CDR2 YYREEE (reference sequence). This CDR3 has 13 residues. The CDR3 DNA is TGTGCCAGCAGTTTGACAGGGCGAGGCGGCTACACCTTC. Translating it yields CASSLTGRGGYTF.

This rearrangement joins TRBV28 to TRBJ1-5; D not resolved. CDR1 and CDR2 from the germline V gene are MDHEN and SYDVKM. Trimming stripped 5 bases from V and 1 base from J, with 12 bases between. There are 15 residues in the CDR3. The CDR3: CASSLPTSSNQPQHF. The DNA for the CDR3 is TGTGCCAGCAGTCTCCCGACAAGCAGCAATCAGCCCCAGCATTTT.

A single count supports this clone. V gene TRBV6-5 combines with J gene TRBJ2-1, with 7 positions matching TRBD2. This CDR3 is 15 amino acids long. J lost 6 bases, V lost 6 bases, and 11 bases had no gene match. Germline V gene lookup returns CDR1 MNHEY and CDR2 SVGAGI. The CDR3 nucleotides are TGTGCCAGCAGGGGGGGAGGGAGTTCGGGCAATGAGCAGTTCTTC. Its translation is CASRGGGSSGNEQFF.

This clone occurred a few times. V usage is TRBV7-6 and J usage is TRBJ2-7, with D tentatively TRBD1 (6 bases). Trimming stripped 0 bases from V and 6 bases from J, with 21 bases between. This CDR3 spans 17 amino acids. Germline values: CDR1 SGHVS, CDR2 FNYEAQ. The CDR3, as DNA: TGTGCCAGCAGCTTAGCGAGACTGGGACAATTGCGGACCGAGCAGTACTTC. This encodes CASSLARLGQLRTEQYF.

V usage is TRBV28 and J usage is TRBJ2-7; D remains ambiguous. The CDR3 extends over 13 amino acids. Germline V CDR1 and CDR2: MDHEN, SYDVKM. The ends were cut back, 7 bases at V and 2 bases at J, with 12 bases in the middle. This CDR3 reads CASKNGGAYEQYF. As DNA, the CDR3 is TGTGCCAGCAAAAACGGTGGAGCCTACGAGCAGTACTTC.

This rearrangement joins TRBV7-2 to TRBJ2-1; D is undetermined. This CDR3 is 12 amino acids long. V lost 7 bases and J 9 bases, leaving 13 bases between the germline ends. Germline CDR1 SGHTA, CDR2 FQGNSA. The CDR3 protein is CASTPTTFEQFF. CDR3 nucleotides: TGTGCCAGCACGCCGACGACTTTTGAGCAGTTCTTC.

The chain carries TRBV28 and TRBJ2-3, with 8 bases fitting TRBD2. CDR3 length equals 14 residues. Germline loops: CDR1 MDHEN, CDR2 SYDVKM. J was trimmed by 4 bases and V by 6 bases; bases with no gene match: 6. The DNA of the CDR3 is TGTGCCAGCAGCCTTAGCGGGAACGCAGATACGCAGTATTTT. It is translated as CASSLSGNADTQYF.

The chain carries TRBV23-1 and TRBJ2-7; 7 bases align to TRBD1. TRBV23-1 is identified as an open reading frame with a role that is uncertain. The CDR3 is 15 amino acids. J lost 3 bases, V lost 0 bases, and 5 bases had no gene match. The CDR3 bases are TGCGCCAGCAGTCAATCGCGCGCAGGGGGCTACGAGCAGTACTTC. Translation gives CASSQSRAGGYEQYF.

The chain carries TRBV10-3 and TRBJ2-2, with a possible D match to TRBD1 (5 bases). This CDR3 has 15 residues. Germline loops: CDR1 ENHRY, CDR2 SYGVKD. The germline V and J ends were trimmed by 10 bases and 0 bases, with 15 bases remaining between them. CDR3 sequence reads: CATGFQGTNTGELFF. The CDR3 DNA is TGTGCCACCGGGTTCCAGGGAACGAACACCGGGGAGCTGTTTTTT.

V gene TRBV28 combines with J gene TRBJ1-2, with 7 bases that match TRBD1. The CDR3 runs 14 residues. Trimming removed 4 bases from V and 4 bases from J; junction bases left unmatched: 6. Germline lookup yields CDR1 MDHEN and CDR2 SYDVKM. Here the CDR3 DNA reads TGTGCCAGCAGTTCCGGGACAGTCACCTATGGCTACACCTTC. This sequence encodes CASSSGTVTYGYTF.

The CDR3 coding sequence is TGTGCCAGCAGCGGGGGGAGGACGGATAAAAACTATGGCTACACCTTC. Translation: CASSGGRTDKNYGYTF. The chain recombines TRBV9 with TRBJ1-2, with a possible D match to TRBD1 (5 bases). Deletions cut 3 bases from V and 2 bases from J, with 17 bases between. CDR3 length: 16 residues. CDR1 is SGDLS and CDR2 is YYNGEE in the germline V gene.

The chain uses TRBV12-2 and TRBJ2-1; TRBD2, as called in the table, went unchecked against the DNA. TRBV12-2 is given as a pseudogene. This CDR3 is 17 amino acids long. The CDR3 here is CASRLIPSGPVYNEQFF. CDR3 bases: TGTGCAAGTCGCTTAATCCCTAGCGGGCCCGTATACAATGAGCAGTTCTTC.

The gene calls are TRBV7-8 and TRBJ2-2; a weak D match, TRBD2 (6 bases). The CDR3 consists of 16 residues. V lost 1 base, J lost 1 base, and 10 bases lay in between. Germline V gives CDR1 SGHVS, CDR2 FQNEAQ. CDR3 DNA sequence: TGTGCCAGCAGCTTAGTAGGAGGGCGGAACACCGGGGAGCTGTTTTTT. Amino acid sequence: CASSLVGGRNTGELFF.

This chain connects TRBV5-4 to TRBJ2-2; TRBD2 agrees at 14 bases. CDR3 length: 18 residues. The germline V gene has CDR1 SGHNT and CDR2 YYREEE (reference sequence). V dropped 5 bases and J dropped 3; count of bases not matched to a gene: 9. The CDR3 coding sequence is TGTGCCAGCAGGCGTATAGGGACTAGCGGGAGTTACACCGGGGAGCTGTTTTTT. Residues: CASRRIGTSGSYTGELFF.

The genes are TRBV6-6 and TRBJ2-4; TRBD1 might be the D (5 bases). V lost 5 bases, J lost 1 base, and 12 bases lay in between. In germline, CDR1 is MNHNY, CDR2 SVGAGI (reference sequence). This CDR3 region has 15 residues. CDR3 nucleotides: TGTGCCAGCAGTCCGCAGCGACAGGCCAAAAACATTCAGTACTTC. This translates into CASSPQRQAKNIQYF.